What follows is one T cell receptor beta chain and its context. This CDR3 region has 14 residues. V lost 6 bases and J lost 0, with 12 bases in between. Germline values: CDR1 SGHRS, CDR2 YFSETQ. Only in-frame clones appear in the TCRdb table, and some are missing; sequencing was by immunoSEQ multiplex PCR. The sample records tens of thousands of clones, just over 90% being singletons. V gene TRBV5-1 combines with J gene TRBJ1-1; D gene ambiguous. The sequencing input was PBMCs. The TCR was taken from a man aged 35 to 55 with rheumatoid arthritis. The CDR3 DNA sequence: TGCGCCAGCACCCCGGGCAGGCTGAACACTGAAGCTTTCTTT. Residues: CASTPGRLNTEAFF.